The 14 T cell receptor beta chains below were found in one sample sequenced in a study of control samples from healthy donors and cancer patients. Assay used: immunoSEQ multiplex PCR; TCRdb lists only in-frame clones, some missing. The table shows about 120,000 clones, with over 75% occurring only once. Sequences were obtained from blood. The origin of the receptors is a man in his sixties in good health.

This clone was found a few times. The chain links TRBV18 to TRBJ1-4; D is possibly TRBD1 (5 bases). From germline, CDR1 is KGHSH and CDR2 LQKENI. CDR3 length: 14 amino acids. The germline V and J ends were trimmed by 3 bases and 6 bases, with 11 bases remaining between them. The CDR3 spells CASSPIGDYEKLFF. The CDR3 nucleotides are TGTGCCAGCTCACCGATCGGGGACTATGAAAAACTGTTTTTT.

In nucleotides, the CDR3 is TGCGCCAGCAGCTTGGAGGGGGGCTCAAGACAGCCCCAGCATTTT. It specifies CASSLEGGSRQPQHF. V and J are TRBV5-1 and TRBJ1-5, with D possibly being TRBD1 (6 bases). Trimming left V 0 bases short and J 7 bases short, with 14 bases between. Germline lookup yields CDR1 SGHRS and CDR2 YFSETQ. CDR3 size: 15 residues.

The V gene is TRBV6-6, the J gene TRBJ2-6; D unclear. This CDR3 has 14 residues. Trimming removed 6 bases at V and 4 bases at J, with 10 bases between. The germline CDR1 and CDR2 sequences are MNHNY and SVGAGI (reference sequence). The CDR3 DNA is TGTGCCAGCAGCCTCGGGTACGGGGCCAACGTCCTGACTTTC. Its protein product is CASSLGYGANVLTF.

A single count supports this clone. The chain joins TRBV6-5 to TRBJ1-1, with 8 nucleotides matching TRBD1. V gave up 0 bases and J gave up 8 bases; unmatched junction bases: 8. Germline assignment: CDR1 MNHEY and CDR2 SVGAGI. This CDR3 is 15 amino acids long. DNA of the CDR3: TGTGCCAGCAGTTACTCGTGGGGCAGGGACAGGGAAGCTTTCTTT. It encodes CASSYSWGRDREAFF.

The chain recombines TRBV20-1 with TRBJ1-1; unclear D gene. The CDR3 loop spans 15 amino acids. The V gene lost 3 bases and the J gene lost 2 bases, with 16 bases spanning the gap. Germline loops: CDR1 DFQATT, CDR2 SNEGSKA (reference sequence). CDR3 nucleotide sequence: TGCAGTGCTAGTAGTTCTGGTGGGTATAACACTGAAGCTTTCTTT. It yields the protein CSASSSGGYNTEAFF.

This chain joins TRBV27 and TRBJ2-7, with TRBD2 as a possible D gene (6 bases). The germline gives CDR1 MNHEY, CDR2 SMNVEV (reference sequence). The length of the CDR3 is 15 residues. V was pared by 4 bases and J by 0 bases, with 13 bases between. The CDR3 nucleotides read TGTGCCAGCAGTTGGACCGGGACTGACTCCTACGAGCAGTACTTC. Translating gives CASSWTGTDSYEQYF.

On this clone: The same CDR3 arises from other DNA sequences in this sample as well. This chain connects TRBV19 to TRBJ1-4; D ambiguous. CDR1 and CDR2 from the germline V gene are LNHDA and SQIVND (reference sequence). This CDR3 region has 15 residues. Between the trimmed V and J ends, which lost 1 base and 0 bases, there was a span of 6 bases. For the CDR3, the DNA is TGTGCCAGTAGTATAGGGAGGACAACTAATGAAAAACTGTTTTTT. Encoded protein: CASSIGRTTNEKLFF. The whole variable domain, filled in from reference TRBV19 and TRBJ1-4, reads DGGITQSPKYLFRKEGQNVTLSCEQNLNHDAMYWYRQDPGQGLRLIYYSQIVNDFQKGDIAEGYSVSREKKESFPLTVTSAQKNPTAFYLCASSIGRTTNEKLFFGSGTQLSVL.

The chain recombines TRBV27 with TRBJ1-2; weak D call: TRBD1 (5 bases). V was trimmed by 7 bases and J by 7 bases, leaving 16 bases between them. Germline lookup yields CDR1 MNHEY and CDR2 SMNVEV (reference sequence). This CDR3 is 13 amino acids long. The CDR3 nucleotides are TGTGCCAGCACTGACGAGCCAGGGACTGGCTACACCTTC. It specifies CASTDEPGTGYTF.

The chain recombines TRBV3-1 (or the pseudogene TRBV3-2) with TRBJ1-1, with D hard to call. This CDR3 is built from 14 residues. Germline V gives CDR1 LGHDT, CDR2 YNNKEL (reference sequence). V was shortened by 1 base and J by 1 base, with 7 bases between the two germline ends. In DNA, the CDR3 is TGTGCCAGCAGCCAAGGCGTCGGGAACACTGAAGCTTTCTTT. Translating it yields CASSQGVGNTEAFF.

The genes are TRBV4-1 and TRBJ1-2, with 7 bases aligning to TRBD1. CDR3 size: 13 residues. Losses at the gene ends were 4 bases for V and 3 bases for J; bases not matched to a gene: 2. Germline V gene sequence: CDR1 MGHRA, CDR2 YSYEKL. CDR3 in amino acids: CASSPQGDYGYTF. CDR3 DNA sequence: TGCGCCAGCAGCCCCCAGGGGGACTATGGCTACACCTTC.

J is TRBJ1-2 and V is TRBV5-6, with 7 bases fitting TRBD1. Per the germline V gene, CDR1 is SGHDT and CDR2 is YYEEEE. This CDR3 has 15 amino acids. V was pared by 3 bases and J by 1 base, with 6 bases of the junction left unmatched. The CDR3 region has the DNA TGTGCCAGCAGCTGGGGGACAGAAATTAACTATGGCTACACCTTC. Encoded protein: CASSWGTEINYGYTF.

The chain combines TRBV6-2 or TRBV6-3 with TRBJ1-6, with D maybe TRBD1 (6 bases). V shed 5 bases and J shed 6 bases, with 11 bases lying between them. CDR1 is MNHEY, CDR2 SVGEGT, per germline. The CDR3 has 14 residues. CDR3 DNA sequence: TGTGCCAGCAGTCCAGGACAGCCTAATTCACCCCTCCACTTT. This codes for CASSPGQPNSPLHF.

The V and J genes are TRBV18 and TRBJ1-6; the D is unclear. The CDR3 consists of 14 residues. Trimming removed 2 bases from V and 6 bases from J, with 8 bases in between. Germline values: CDR1 KGHSH, CDR2 LQKENI. CDR3 DNA: TGTGCCAGCTCACCAGGCAGGCCTAATTCACCCCTCCACTTT. Its protein is CASSPGRPNSPLHF.

This chain joins TRBV7-2 and TRBJ2-7, with D perhaps matching TRBD2 (7 bases). Germline CDR1 SGHTA, CDR2 FQGNSA. This CDR3 comprises 14 residues. V lost 5 bases and J lost 9, with 20 bases in between. In DNA, the CDR3 is TGTGCCAGCAGCACCTATAACAGGGAGGGCTGGCAGTACTTC. It codes for CASSTYNREGWQYF.